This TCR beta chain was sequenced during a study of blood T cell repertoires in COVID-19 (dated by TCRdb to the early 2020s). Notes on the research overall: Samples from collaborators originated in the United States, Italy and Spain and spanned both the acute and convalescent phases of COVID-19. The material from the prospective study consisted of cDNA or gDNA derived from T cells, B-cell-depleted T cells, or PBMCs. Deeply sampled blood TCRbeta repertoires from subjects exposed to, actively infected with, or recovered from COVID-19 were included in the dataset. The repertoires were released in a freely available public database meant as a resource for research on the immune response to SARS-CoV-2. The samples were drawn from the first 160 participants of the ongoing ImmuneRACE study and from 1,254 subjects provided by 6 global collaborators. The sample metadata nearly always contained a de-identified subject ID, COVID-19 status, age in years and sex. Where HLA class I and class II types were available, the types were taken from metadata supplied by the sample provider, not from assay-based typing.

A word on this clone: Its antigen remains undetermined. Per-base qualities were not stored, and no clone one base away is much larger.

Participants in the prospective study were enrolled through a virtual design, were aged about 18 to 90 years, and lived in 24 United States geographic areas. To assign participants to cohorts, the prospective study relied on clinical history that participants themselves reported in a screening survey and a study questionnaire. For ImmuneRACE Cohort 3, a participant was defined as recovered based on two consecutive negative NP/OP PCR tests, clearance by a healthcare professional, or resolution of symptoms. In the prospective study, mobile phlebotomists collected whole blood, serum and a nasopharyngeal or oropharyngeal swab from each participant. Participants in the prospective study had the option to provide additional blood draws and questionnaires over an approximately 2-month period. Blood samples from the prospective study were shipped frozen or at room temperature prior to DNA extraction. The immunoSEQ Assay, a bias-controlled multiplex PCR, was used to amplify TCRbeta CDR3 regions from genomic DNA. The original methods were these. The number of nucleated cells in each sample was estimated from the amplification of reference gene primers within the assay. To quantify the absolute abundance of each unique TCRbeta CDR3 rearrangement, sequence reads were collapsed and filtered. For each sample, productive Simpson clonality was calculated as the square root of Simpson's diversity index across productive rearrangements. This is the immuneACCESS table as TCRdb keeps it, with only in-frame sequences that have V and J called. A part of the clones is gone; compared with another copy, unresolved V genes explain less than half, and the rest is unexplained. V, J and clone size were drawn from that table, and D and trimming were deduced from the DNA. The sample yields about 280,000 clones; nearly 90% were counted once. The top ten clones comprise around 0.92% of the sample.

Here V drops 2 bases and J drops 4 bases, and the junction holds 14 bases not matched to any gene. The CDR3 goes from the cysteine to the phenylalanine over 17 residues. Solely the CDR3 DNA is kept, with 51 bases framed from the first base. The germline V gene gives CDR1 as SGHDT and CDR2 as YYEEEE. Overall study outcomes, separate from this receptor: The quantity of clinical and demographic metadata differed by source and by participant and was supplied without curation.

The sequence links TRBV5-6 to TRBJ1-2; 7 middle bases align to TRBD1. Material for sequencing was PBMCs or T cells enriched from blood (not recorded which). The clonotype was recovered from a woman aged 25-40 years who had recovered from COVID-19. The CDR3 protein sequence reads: CASSFFVRRQGSYGYTF. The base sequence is TGTGCCAGCAGCTTTTTCGTGCGTCGACAGGGATCCTATGGCTACACCTTC.